This T cell receptor beta chain came from a study of vaccination and CD4 T cells after COVID-19. Cultured CD4+ T cells had their DNA profiled by the Oncomine TCR Beta short-read assay. One entry per CDR3 protein results from TCRdb running MiXCR on the PCR reads. The top ten clones hold more than 6.5% of a sample with about 8,800 distinct CDR3 sequences, 48% of them seen once. A remark on this clonotype: As yet, its antigen is unknown.

Treatment meaning: roughly 11-day PBMC culture with coronavirus spike peptide pools or control peptides (ViraFEST assay). This CDR3 has 15 amino acids. The V and J ends lost 0 bases and 4 bases respectively, with 13 bases between them. Germline loops: CDR1 SGDLS, CDR2 YYNGEE. Source material: CD4+ T cells from blood, cultured in vitro. The rearrangement uses TRBV9 and TRBJ2-5; a weak D match, TRBD1 (6 bases). The sequence came from a human donor who had recovered from COVID-19. The CDR3 spells CASSVGQGSRETQYF. In DNA, the CDR3 is TGTGCCAGCAGCGTAGGGCAGGGGAGTAGAGAGACCCAGTACTTC.